The 2 T cell receptor beta chains presented below share a single source sample, sequenced in a study of identical twins. One entry per CDR3 protein, called by TCRdb with MiXCR from the 5' RACE reads. Of about 890,000 distinct CDR3 sequences in the sample, 9% to 15% were seen once. These data also featured in a second study, about yellow fever vaccine responses in identical twins.

The sample consisted of PBMCs. These TCRs come from a woman between 18 and 29 years old in good health.

The V and J genes are TRBV7-9 and TRBJ2-1; 10 bases are a match to TRBD2. CDR1 SEHNR and CDR2 FQNEAQ come from the germline V gene (reference sequence). Trimming removed 5 bases from V and 7 bases from J; junction bases left unmatched: 8. The CDR3 runs 15 residues. CDR3: CASSRTGLAMNEQFF. The CDR3 DNA is TGTGCCAGCAGCCGAACGGGACTAGCGATGAATGAGCAGTTCTTC.

This clonotype showed up just a few times. The V gene is TRBV9, the J gene TRBJ2-3; D possibly corresponds to TRBD1 (5 bases). This CDR3 is 15 amino acids long. From germline, CDR1 is SGDLS and CDR2 YYNGEE. Between the trimmed V and J ends, which lost 0 bases and 4 bases, there was a span of 12 bases. The CDR3 here is CASSVVGRAADTQYF. CDR3 nucleotides: TGTGCCAGCAGCGTAGTGGGCAGGGCGGCAGATACGCAGTATTTT.